The source of this T cell receptor beta chain is a study of T cell responses to AZD1222 COVID-19 vaccine (dated by TCRdb to the early 2020s). Regarding the study in general: TCR sequencing was performed for 230 to 250 trial participants, of whom 207 were given two doses of AZD1222 and some 26 were given two doses of MenACWY control vaccine. Trial participants were enrolled into age subgroups of 18-55, 56-69 and 70-plus years, which contained 148, 28 and 57 TCR-sequenced participants, respectively.

The CDR3 regions of human TCRbeta chains were subjected to immunosequencing. Turning to the authors' computational methods: TCRs in the repertoires were matched against a reference library of SARS-CoV-2-specific TCRs that had been generated with the MIRA antigen-specificity platform. Breadth meant the fraction of unique TCRs that were SARS-CoV-2-associated, whereas depth meant the fraction of total T cells that were SARS-CoV-2-associated. Using the MIRA data, each spike-specific TCR was assigned both to the spike region to which the TCR was reactive and to a CD4 or CD8 class. Log10-transformed breadth and depth values were compared by one-way ANOVA with Sidak's multiple comparisons tests. The source is immuneACCESS, and TCRdb retained only in-frame sequences with V and J called. Part of the clones is not carried over; for the studies checked, unresolved V genes explain less than half of this, and the remainder is unexplained. D and trimming come from the DNA, and the V and J calls and clone size come from that table. The sample contains some 81,000 clones, around 83% of them found a single time. Clones ranked in the top ten supply 5.5% to 6% of the sample.

This clone has only one observation. Which antigen it targets is not known. No base-level quality is on record; no much larger clone is a single base apart. Per the publication, the time point label means: about 28 days (+/-7) after the second vaccine dose. Because spike-specific TCR depth and breadth did not differ between the two schedules, AZD1222 recipients who got a second dose at roughly 4 weeks were pooled with those who got a second dose at roughly 12 weeks. Vaccinee samples were obtained from the UK trials COV001 and COV002, which included a single-blind randomized controlled phase 2/3 trial of AZD1222 (ChAdOx1 nCoV-19) in healthy adults. Trial participant PBMC samples were collected at day 0 and day 28 after the second dose for TCRbeta chain sequencing. Results and caveats for the whole study, not just this receptor: Spike-specific TCR breadth and depth rose significantly after two AZD1222 doses compared with day 0 and with MenACWY recipients. Vaccine-associated CD4 TCRs spanned the whole spike protein, with dominant responses in regions 160-218 and 743-854. No day 14 peak-response samples were available, so repertoires were characterized only after the peak T cell response. In the small 56-69-year group, the increase in depth fell short of significance, most likely because of low power. Participants were mostly white British and included more females than males, and it was suggested by the authors that clonal diversity may have been underestimated. Reportedly, almost half of the unique spike-specific TCRs recognized epitopes lying outside the regions that are mutated in the B.1.351 and B.1.1.7 variants. Only five or six AZD1222 recipients were SARS-CoV-2 seropositive at baseline, limiting conclusions about previously exposed vaccinees.

Trimming accounts for 7 bases at V and 5 bases at J, while the number of junction bases matched to no gene is 10. As encoded in the germline V gene (reference sequence), CDR1 is LGHDT while CDR2 is YNNKEL. Inclusive of the bounding cysteine and phenylalanine, the CDR3 is 14 residues long. The read is trimmed to its CDR3 DNA, 42 bases read in frame from base 1. This material consisted of peripheral blood, taken 28 days after the second AZD1222 dose. The sequence links TRBV3-1 (or the pseudogene TRBV3-2) to TRBJ2-5; 7 junctional bases match TRBD2. This sequence originates from an adult who received the AZD1222 COVID-19 vaccine. Read as DNA, the sequence is TGTGCCAGCAAAAGAAGAGCGGGGTTGGAGACCCAGTACTTC. This is translated as CASKRRAGLETQYF.